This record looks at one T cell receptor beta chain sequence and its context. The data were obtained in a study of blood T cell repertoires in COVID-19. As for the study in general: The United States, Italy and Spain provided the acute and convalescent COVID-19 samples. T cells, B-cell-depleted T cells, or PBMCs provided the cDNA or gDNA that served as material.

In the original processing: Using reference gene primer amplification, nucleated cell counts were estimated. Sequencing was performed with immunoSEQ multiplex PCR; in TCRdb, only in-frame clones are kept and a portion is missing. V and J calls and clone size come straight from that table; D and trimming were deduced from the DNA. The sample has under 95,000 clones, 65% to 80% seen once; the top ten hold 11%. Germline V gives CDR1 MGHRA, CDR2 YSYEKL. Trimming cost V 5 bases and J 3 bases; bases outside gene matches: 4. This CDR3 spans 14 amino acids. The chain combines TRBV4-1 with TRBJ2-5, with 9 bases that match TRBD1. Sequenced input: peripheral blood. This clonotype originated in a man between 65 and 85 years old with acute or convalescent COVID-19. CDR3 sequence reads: CASSFGQGKETQYF. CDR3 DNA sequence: TGCGCCAGCAGCTTCGGACAGGGGAAAGAGACCCAGTACTTC.